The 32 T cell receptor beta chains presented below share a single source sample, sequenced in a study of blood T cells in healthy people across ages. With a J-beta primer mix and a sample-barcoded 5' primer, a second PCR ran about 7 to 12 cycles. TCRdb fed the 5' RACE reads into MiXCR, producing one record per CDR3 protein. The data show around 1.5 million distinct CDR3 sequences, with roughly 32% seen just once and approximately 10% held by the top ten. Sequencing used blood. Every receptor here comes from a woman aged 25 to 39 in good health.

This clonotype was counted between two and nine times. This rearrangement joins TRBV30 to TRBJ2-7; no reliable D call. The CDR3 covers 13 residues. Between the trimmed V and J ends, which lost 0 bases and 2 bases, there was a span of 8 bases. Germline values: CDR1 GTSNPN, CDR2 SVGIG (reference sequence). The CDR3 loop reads CAWSVGQPYEQYF. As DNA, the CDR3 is TGTGCCTGGAGTGTAGGGCAACCCTACGAGCAGTACTTC.

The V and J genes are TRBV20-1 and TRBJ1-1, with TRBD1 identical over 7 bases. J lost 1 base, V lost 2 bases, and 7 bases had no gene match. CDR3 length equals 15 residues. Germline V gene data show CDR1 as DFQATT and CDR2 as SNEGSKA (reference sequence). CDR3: CSARFLGTANTEAFF. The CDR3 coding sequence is TGCAGTGCTAGATTTCTCGGGACAGCGAACACTGAAGCTTTCTTT.

The CDR3: CASSFLAQAVAGYTF. CDR3 coding DNA: TGTGCCAGCAGCTTTTTGGCCCAAGCAGTCGCGGGCTACACCTTC. This chain uses TRBV7-2 with TRBJ1-2; D gene uncertain. Germline V CDR1 and CDR2: SGHTA, FQGNSA. V was clipped by 3 bases and J by 8 bases, with 19 bases between them. CDR3 size: 15 residues.

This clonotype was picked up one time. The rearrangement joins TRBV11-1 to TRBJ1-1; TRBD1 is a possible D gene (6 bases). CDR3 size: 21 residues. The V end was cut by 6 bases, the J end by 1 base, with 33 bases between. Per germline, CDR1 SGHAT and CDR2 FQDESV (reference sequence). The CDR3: CASSPSGWQGYRPDGNTEAFF. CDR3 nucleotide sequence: TGTGCCAGCAGTCCCTCAGGTTGGCAGGGGTACCGCCCAGATGGGAACACTGAAGCTTTCTTT.

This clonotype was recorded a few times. The CDR3 sequence: CASSPSRGHEQFF. The CDR3 DNA reads TGTGCCAGCAGCCCCTCGCGCGGGCATGAGCAGTTCTTC. The chain uses TRBV12-3 or TRBV12-4 and TRBJ2-1; weak D call: TRBD2 (5 bases). The V gene lost 6 bases and the J gene lost 8 bases, with 14 bases spanning the gap. This CDR3 region has 13 residues.

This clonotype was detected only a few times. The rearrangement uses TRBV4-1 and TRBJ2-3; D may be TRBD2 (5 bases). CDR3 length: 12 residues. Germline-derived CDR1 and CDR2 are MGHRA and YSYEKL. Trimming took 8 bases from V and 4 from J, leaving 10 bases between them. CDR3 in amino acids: CASGRGSDTQYF. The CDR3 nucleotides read TGCGCCAGCGGGAGAGGGTCAGATACGCAGTATTTT.

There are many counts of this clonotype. The chain's CDR3 is CSVERAGEQYF. For the CDR3, the DNA is TGCAGCGTTGAGCGCGCGGGTGAGCAGTACTTC. This chain joins TRBV29-1 and TRBJ2-7; a weak D match, TRBD2 (5 bases). The CDR3 totals 11 residues. Germline assignment: CDR1 SQVTM and CDR2 ANQGSEA. V lost 3 bases to trimming and J lost 7 bases, with 10 bases between them.

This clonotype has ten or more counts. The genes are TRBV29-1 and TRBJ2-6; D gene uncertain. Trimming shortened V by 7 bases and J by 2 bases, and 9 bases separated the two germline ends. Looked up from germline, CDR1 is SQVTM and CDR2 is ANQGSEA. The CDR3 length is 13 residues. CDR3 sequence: CSDKRAGANVLTF. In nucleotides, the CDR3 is TGCAGCGACAAAAGGGCTGGGGCCAACGTCCTGACTTTC.

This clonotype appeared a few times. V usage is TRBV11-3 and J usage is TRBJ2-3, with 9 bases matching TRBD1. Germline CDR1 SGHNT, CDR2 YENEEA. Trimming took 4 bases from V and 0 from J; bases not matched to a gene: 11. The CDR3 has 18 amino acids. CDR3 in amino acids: CASSSTGTGHLSTDTQYF. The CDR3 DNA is TGTGCCAGCAGCTCGACGGGGACAGGGCACCTTAGCACAGATACGCAGTATTTT.

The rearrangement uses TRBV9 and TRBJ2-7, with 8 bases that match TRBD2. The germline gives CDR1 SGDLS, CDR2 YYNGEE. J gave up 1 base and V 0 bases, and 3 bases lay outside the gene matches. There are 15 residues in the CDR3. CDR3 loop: CASSVDGGRSYEQYF. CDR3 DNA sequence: TGTGCCAGCAGCGTAGACGGCGGGAGGTCCTACGAGCAGTACTTC.

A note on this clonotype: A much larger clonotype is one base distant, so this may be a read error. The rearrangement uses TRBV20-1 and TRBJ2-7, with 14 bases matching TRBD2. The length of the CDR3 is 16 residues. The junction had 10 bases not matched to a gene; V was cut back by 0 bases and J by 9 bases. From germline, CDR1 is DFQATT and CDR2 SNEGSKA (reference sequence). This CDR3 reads CSARDLGTSGSNGQYF. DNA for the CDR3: TGCAGTGCTAGAGATCTTGGGACTAGCGGGAGCAACGGGCAGTACTTC.

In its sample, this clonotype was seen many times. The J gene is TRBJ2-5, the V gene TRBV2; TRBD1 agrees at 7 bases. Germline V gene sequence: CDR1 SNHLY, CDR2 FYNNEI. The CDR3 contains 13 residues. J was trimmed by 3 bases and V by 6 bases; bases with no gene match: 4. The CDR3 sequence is CASSDGTEETQYF. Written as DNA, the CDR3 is TGTGCCAGCAGCGACGGGACAGAAGAGACCCAGTACTTC.

The CDR3 region is CASSQGRGYTDTQYF. DNA for the CDR3: TGTGCCAGCAGCCAAGGGCGGGGATACACAGATACGCAGTATTTT. This sequence joins TRBV3-1 and TRBJ2-3; perhaps TRBD2 as D (6 bases). This CDR3 has 15 residues. Trimming removed 1 base from V and 2 bases from J, with 10 bases in between. Germline V CDR1 and CDR2: LGHDT, YNNKEL (reference sequence).

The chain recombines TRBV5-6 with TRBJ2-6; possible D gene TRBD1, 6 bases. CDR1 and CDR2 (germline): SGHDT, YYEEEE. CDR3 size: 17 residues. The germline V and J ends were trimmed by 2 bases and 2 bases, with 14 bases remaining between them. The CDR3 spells CASSLSQGPPGANVLTF. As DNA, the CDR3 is TGTGCCAGCAGCTTAAGTCAGGGGCCGCCTGGGGCCAACGTCCTGACTTTC.

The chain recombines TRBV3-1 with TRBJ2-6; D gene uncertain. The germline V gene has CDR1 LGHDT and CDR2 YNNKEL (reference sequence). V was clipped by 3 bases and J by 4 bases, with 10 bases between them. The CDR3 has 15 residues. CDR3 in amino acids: CASSHRRSGANVLTF. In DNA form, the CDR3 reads TGTGCCAGCAGCCACCGCAGGTCGGGGGCCAACGTCCTGACTTTC.

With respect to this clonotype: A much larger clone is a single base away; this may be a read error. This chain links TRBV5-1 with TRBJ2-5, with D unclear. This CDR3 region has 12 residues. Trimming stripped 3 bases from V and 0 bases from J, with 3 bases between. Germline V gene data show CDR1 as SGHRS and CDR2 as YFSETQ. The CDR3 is CASSWHQETQYF. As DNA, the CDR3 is TGCGCCAGCAGCTGGCACCAAGAGACCCAGTACTTC.

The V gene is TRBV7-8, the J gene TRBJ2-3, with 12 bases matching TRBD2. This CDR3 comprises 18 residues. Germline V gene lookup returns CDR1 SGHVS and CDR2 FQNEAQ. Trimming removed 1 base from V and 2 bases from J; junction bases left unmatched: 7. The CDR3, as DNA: TGTGCCAGCAGCTTAGTCTCGACTAGCGGGGGCAACACAGATACGCAGTATTTT. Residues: CASSLVSTSGGNTDTQYF.

This chain's CDR3 is CASSEIGGLNTEAFF. The CDR3 bases are TGTGCCAGCTCAGAGATAGGGGGCTTGAACACTGAAGCTTTCTTT. The chain employs TRBV18 and TRBJ1-1; 7 positions match TRBD1. The length of the CDR3 is 15 residues. Germline values: CDR1 KGHSH, CDR2 LQKENI. J was trimmed by 0 bases and V by 5 bases; bases with no gene match: 6.

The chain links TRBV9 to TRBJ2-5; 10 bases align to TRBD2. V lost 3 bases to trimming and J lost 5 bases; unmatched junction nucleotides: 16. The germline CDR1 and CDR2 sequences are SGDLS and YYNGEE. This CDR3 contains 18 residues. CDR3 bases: TGTGCCAGCAGCGGCCGCCCCTACGATAGCGGGGGGCTCGAGACCCAGTACTTC. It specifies CASSGRPYDSGGLETQYF.

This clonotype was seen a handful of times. CDR3 sequence (DNA): TGTGCCAGCAGTTACCCCAGCAGGGGTCCATTAGAGACCCAGTACTTC. This codes for CASSYPSRGPLETQYF. This rearrangement joins TRBV6-6 to TRBJ2-4; weak D call: TRBD1 (6 bases). The J call may not be correct, given that the DNA end is closer to TRBJ2-5. Germline V lookup: CDR1 MNHNY, CDR2 SVGAGI (reference sequence). The CDR3 covers 16 residues.

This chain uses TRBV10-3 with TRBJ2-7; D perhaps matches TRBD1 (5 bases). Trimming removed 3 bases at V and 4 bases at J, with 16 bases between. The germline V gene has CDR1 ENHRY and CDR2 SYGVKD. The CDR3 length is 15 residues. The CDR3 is CAISENNRKRYEQYF. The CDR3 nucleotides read TGTGCCATCAGTGAAAATAACAGGAAGAGGTACGAGCAGTACTTC.

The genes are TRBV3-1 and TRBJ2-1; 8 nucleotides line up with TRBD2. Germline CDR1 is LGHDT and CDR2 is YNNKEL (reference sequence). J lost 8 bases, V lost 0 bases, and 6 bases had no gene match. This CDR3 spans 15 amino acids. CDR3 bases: TGTGCCAGCAGCCAAGAAGCGGGGGCGCACCATGAGCAGTTCTTC. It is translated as CASSQEAGAHHEQFF.

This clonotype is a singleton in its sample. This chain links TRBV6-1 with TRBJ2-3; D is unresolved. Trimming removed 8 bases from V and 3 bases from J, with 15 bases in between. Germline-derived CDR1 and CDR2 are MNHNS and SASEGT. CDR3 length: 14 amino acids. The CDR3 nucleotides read TGTGCCAGCTCAAGGGTGGAGAAAACAGATACGCAGTATTTT. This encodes CASSRVEKTDTQYF.

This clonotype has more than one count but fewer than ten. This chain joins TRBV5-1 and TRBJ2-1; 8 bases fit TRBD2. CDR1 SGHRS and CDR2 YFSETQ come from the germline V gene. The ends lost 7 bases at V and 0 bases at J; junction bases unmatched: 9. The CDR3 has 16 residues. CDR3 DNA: TGCGCCAGCGGGACTAGAGGTTCGAGCTCCTACAATGAGCAGTTCTTC. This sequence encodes CASGTRGSSSYNEQFF.

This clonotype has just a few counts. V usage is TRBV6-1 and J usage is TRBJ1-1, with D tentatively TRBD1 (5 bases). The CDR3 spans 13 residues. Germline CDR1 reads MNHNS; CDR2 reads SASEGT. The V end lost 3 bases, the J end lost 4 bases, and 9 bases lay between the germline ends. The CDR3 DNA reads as TGTGCCAGCAGTGACGCAGGGTTCACTGAAGCTTTCTTT. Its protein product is CASSDAGFTEAFF.

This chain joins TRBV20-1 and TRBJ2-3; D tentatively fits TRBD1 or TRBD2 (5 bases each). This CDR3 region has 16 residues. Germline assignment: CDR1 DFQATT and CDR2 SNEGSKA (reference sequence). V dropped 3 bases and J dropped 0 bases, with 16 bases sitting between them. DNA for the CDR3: TGCAGTGCTAGCCCCCTATGGGGGTCAAGCACAGATACGCAGTATTTT. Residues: CSASPLWGSSTDTQYF.

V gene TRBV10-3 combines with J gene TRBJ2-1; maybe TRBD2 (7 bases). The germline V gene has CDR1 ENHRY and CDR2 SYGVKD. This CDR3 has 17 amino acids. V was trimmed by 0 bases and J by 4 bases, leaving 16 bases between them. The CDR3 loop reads CAISESGPAGAYNEQFF. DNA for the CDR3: TGTGCCATCAGTGAGTCGGGTCCGGCGGGGGCATACAATGAGCAGTTCTTC.

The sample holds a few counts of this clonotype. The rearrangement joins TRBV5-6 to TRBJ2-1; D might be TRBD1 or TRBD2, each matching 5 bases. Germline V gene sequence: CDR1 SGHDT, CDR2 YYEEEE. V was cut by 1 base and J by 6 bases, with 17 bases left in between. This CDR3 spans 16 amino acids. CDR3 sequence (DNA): TGTGCCAGCAGCTTGTACCGGGACGTGGCCCCCAATGAGCAGTTCTTC. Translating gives CASSLYRDVAPNEQFF.

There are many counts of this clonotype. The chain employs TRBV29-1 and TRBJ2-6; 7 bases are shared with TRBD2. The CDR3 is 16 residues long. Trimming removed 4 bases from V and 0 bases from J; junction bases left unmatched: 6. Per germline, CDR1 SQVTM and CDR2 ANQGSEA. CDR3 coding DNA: TGCAGCGTTGTGGGTAGCGGGTACTCTGGGGCCAACGTCCTGACTTTC. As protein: CSVVGSGYSGANVLTF.

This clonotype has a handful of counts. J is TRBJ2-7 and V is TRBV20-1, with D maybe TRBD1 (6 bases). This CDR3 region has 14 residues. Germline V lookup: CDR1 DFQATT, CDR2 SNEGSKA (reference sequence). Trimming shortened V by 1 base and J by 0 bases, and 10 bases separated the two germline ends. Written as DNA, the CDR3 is TGCAGTGCTAGAGTTAGGGGGAACTCCTACGAGCAGTACTTC. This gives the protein CSARVRGNSYEQYF.

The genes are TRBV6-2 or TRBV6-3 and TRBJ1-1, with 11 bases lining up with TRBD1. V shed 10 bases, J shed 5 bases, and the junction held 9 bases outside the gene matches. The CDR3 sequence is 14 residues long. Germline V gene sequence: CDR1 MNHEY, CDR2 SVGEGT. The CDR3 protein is CANRGQGAMTEAFF. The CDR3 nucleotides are TGTGCCAACAGAGGACAGGGGGCTATGACTGAAGCTTTCTTT.

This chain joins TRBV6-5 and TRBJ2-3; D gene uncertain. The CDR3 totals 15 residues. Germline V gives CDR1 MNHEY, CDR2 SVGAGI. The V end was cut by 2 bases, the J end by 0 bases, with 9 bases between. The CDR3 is CASSYGKASTDTQYF. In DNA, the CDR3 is TGTGCCAGCAGTTACGGAAAAGCCAGCACAGATACGCAGTATTTT.